This T cell receptor (beta chain) was captured by sequencing in a study of T-cell memory formation after mild COVID-19. Overall study results and limits: Second-wave clones reaching peak frequency on day 37 lacked confirmed SARS-CoV-2 specificity.

Turning to this clonotype: The antigen remains undetermined.

TCRdb re-analysed the 5' RACE reads in MiXCR, keeping a single row per CDR3 protein. This table holds about 450,000 distinct CDR3 sequences, 20% to 25% found once. From germline, CDR1 is MNHEY and CDR2 SVGEGT. V shed 0 bases, J shed 7 bases, and the junction held 8 bases outside the gene matches. The CDR3 is 17 amino acids. This sequence joins TRBV6-2 or TRBV6-3 and TRBJ2-1, with 11 nucleotides matching TRBD2. The origin of this receptor is an adult woman who had mild COVID-19 (a few samples of this study predate the infection). Cell type and time point are not known. The specimen sequenced was PBMCs or a T cell subset sorted from them (not recorded which). DNA for the CDR3: TGTGCCAGCAGTTACTCGGGTAGCGGGAGGGCCGCGAATGAGCAGTTCTTC. Its translation is CASSYSGSGRAANEQFF.